The present TCR beta chain was sequenced within a study of blood T cell repertoires in COVID-19. Across the study: Samples taken during acute and convalescent COVID-19 were collected in the United States, Italy and Spain. T cells, B-cell-depleted T cells, or PBMCs supplied cDNA or gDNA.

In the authors' methods: Reference gene primers were amplified, and this amplification served to estimate nucleated cell counts. Assay used: immunoSEQ multiplex PCR; TCRdb lists only in-frame clones, some missing. V and J calls plus clone size are reproduced from that table; the DNA served to infer D and trimming. The sample carries more than 400,000 clones, approximately 85% recorded once. Losses at the gene ends were 7 bases for V and 0 bases for J; bases not matched to a gene: 6. The CDR3 sequence is 15 residues long. Germline V gene data show CDR1 as SGHAT and CDR2 as FQNNGV. Sample: peripheral blood. The rearrangement uses TRBV11-2 and TRBJ2-7; 10 bases are a match to TRBD2. The sequence was obtained from a human donor in a cohort sampled during active COVID-19. CDR3 bases: TGTGCCAGCACCGAAAGCGGGAGGGCCTCCTACGAGCAGTACTTC. It encodes CASTESGRASYEQYF.